This T cell receptor (beta chain) was recorded in a study of blood T cell repertoires in COVID-19. Assay used: immunoSEQ multiplex PCR; TCRdb lists only in-frame clones, some missing. The repertoire holds roughly 81,000 clones, with around 86% as singletons. CDR3 length: 15 residues. V was pared by 6 bases and J by 2 bases, with 16 bases between. CDR1 and CDR2 from the germline V gene are MNHNY and SVGAGI (reference sequence). This clone occurred once. The source of this sequence is a man in his forties with acute or convalescent COVID-19. The sequenced sample consisted of peripheral blood. The chain is built from TRBV6-6 and TRBJ1-2; D is unclear. DNA of the CDR3: TGTGCCAGCAGCCCCGGACTAGGACGGAACTATGGCTACACCTTC. Its translation: CASSPGLGRNYGYTF.